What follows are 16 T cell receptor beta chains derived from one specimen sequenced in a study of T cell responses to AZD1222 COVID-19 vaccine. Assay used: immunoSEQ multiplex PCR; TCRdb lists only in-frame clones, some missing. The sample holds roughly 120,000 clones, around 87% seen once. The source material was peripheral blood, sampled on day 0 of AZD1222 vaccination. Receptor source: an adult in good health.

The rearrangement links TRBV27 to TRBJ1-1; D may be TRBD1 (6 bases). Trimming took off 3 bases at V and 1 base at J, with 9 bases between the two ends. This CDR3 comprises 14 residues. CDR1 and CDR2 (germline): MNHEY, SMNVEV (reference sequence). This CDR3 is CASSFTTGNTEAFF. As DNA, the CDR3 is TGTGCCAGCAGTTTTACGACAGGGAACACTGAAGCTTTCTTT.

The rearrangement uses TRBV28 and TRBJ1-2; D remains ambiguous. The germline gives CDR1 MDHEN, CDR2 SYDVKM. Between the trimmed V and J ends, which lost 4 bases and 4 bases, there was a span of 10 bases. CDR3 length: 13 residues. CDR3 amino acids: CASSSTLPYGYTF. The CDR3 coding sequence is TGTGCCAGCAGTTCCACCCTGCCCTATGGCTACACCTTC.

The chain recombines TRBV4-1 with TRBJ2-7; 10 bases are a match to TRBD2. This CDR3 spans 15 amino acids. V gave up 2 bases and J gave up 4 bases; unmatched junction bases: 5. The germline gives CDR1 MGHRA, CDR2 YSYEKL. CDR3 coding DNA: TGCGCCAGCAGCCAACAAGCTAGCGGGGGATACGAGCAGTACTTC. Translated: CASSQQASGGYEQYF.

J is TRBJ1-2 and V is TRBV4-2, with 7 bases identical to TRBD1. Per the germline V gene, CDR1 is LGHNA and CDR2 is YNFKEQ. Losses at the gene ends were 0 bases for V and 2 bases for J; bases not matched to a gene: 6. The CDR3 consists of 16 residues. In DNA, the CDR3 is TGTGCCAGCAGCCAAGATCAACAGGGGATCAACTATGGCTACACCTTC. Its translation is CASSQDQQGINYGYTF.

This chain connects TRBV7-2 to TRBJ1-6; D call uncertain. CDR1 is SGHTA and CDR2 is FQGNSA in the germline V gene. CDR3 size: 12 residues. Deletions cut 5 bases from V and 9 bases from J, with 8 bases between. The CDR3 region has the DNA TGTGCCAGCAGCCAAGCCCCTTCACCCCTCCACTTT. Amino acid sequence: CASSQAPSPLHF.

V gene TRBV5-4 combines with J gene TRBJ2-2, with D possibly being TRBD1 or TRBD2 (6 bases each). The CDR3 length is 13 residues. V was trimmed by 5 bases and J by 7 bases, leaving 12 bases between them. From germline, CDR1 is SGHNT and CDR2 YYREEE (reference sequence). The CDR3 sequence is CASRTAGHGELFF. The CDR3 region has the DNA TGTGCCAGCAGGACCGCGGGACACGGGGAGCTGTTTTTT.

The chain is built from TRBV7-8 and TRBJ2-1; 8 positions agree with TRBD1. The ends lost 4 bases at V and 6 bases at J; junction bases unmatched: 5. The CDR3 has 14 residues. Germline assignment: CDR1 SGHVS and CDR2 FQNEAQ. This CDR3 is CASSSLGQGNEQFF. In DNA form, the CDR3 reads TGTGCCAGCAGCTCGCTAGGACAGGGCAATGAGCAGTTCTTC.

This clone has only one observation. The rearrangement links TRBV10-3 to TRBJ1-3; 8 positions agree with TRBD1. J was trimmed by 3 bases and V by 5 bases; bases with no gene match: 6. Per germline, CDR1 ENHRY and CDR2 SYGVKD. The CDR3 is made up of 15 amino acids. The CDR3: CAISSGGADGNTIYF. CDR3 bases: TGTGCCATCAGTTCAGGGGGCGCAGATGGAAACACCATATATTTT.

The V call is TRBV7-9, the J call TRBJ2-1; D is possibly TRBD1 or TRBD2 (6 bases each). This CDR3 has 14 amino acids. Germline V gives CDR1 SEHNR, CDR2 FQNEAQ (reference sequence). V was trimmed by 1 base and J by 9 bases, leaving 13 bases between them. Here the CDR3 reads CASSLVEGGREQFF. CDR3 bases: TGTGCCAGCAGCTTAGTTGAGGGGGGCCGTGAGCAGTTCTTC.

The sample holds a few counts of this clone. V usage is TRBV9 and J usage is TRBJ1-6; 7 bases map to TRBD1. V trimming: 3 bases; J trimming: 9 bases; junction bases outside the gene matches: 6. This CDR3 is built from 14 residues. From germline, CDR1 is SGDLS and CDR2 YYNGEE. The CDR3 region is CASSALGDSSPLHF. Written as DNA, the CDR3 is TGTGCCAGCAGCGCACTGGGGGACAGTTCACCCCTCCACTTT.

This chain's CDR3 is CASSHSTGQGPPEAFF. As DNA, the CDR3 is TGTGCCAGCAGCCACAGTACGGGACAGGGGCCTCCAGAAGCTTTCTTT. This sequence joins TRBV7-9 and TRBJ1-1; 10 bases agree with TRBD1. The germline CDR1 and CDR2 sequences are SEHNR and FQNEAQ (reference sequence). This CDR3 comprises 16 residues. V was clipped by 5 bases and J by 8 bases; unmatched bases: 14.

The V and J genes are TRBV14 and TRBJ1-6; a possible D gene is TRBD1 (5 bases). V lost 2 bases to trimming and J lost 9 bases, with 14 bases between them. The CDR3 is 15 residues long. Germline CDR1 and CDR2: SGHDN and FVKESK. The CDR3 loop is CASSQQAGTSSPLHF. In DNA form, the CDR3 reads TGTGCCAGCAGCCAACAGGCAGGGACGAGTTCACCCCTCCACTTT.

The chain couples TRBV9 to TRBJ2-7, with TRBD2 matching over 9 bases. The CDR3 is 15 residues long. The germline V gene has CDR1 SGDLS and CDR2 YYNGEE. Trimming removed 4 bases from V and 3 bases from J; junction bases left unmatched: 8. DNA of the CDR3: TGTGCCAGCAGCTTCCACCCTAGCGGGGACTACGAGCAGTACTTC. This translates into CASSFHPSGDYEQYF.

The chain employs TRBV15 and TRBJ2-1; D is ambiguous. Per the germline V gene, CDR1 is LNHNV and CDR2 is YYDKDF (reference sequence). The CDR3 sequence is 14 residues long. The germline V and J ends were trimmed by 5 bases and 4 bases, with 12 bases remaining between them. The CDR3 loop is CATSRLGSYNEQFF. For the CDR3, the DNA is TGTGCCACCAGCCGTCTTGGGTCTTACAATGAGCAGTTCTTC.

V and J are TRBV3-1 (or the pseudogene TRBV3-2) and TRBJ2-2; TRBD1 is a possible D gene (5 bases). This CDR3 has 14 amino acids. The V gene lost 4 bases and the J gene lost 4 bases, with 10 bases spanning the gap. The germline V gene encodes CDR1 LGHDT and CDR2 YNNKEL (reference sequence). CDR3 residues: CASSPQGVTGELFF. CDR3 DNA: TGTGCCAGCAGCCCCCAGGGCGTCACCGGGGAGCTGTTTTTT.

CDR3 protein: CASSRTGLVRETQYF. In nucleotides, the CDR3 is TGTGCCAGCAGCCGGACGGGACTAGTACGAGAGACCCAGTACTTC. V gene TRBV5-6 combines with J gene TRBJ2-5; 8 nucleotides agree with TRBD2. From germline, CDR1 is SGHDT and CDR2 YYEEEE. V was pared by 4 bases and J by 4 bases, with 9 bases of the junction left unmatched. This CDR3 is built from 15 residues.